The 3 T cell receptor beta chains presented below share a single source sample, sequenced in a study of early T cells in non-severe SARS-CoV-2 infection. Each CDR3 protein is one row after TCRdb ran MiXCR on the 5' RACE reads. The sample yields about 35,000 distinct CDR3 sequences, 5% to 6.5% seen once. The sample was whole blood, taken at baseline. These receptor sequences come from an adult who was a healthcare worker with PCR-confirmed SARS-CoV-2 infection or an uninfected control (not recorded which).

This clonotype was recorded at least ten times. This chain connects TRBV5-4 to TRBJ2-7, with D possibly being TRBD1 or TRBD2 (5 bases each). Germline V gene sequence: CDR1 SGHNT, CDR2 YYREEE (reference sequence). With 4 bases removed from V and 6 bases from J, the gap between germline ends came to 14 bases. The CDR3 covers 13 residues. CDR3 region: CASSHGATSEQYF. The CDR3 region has the DNA TGTGCCAGCAGCCATGGGGCAACTAGCGAGCAGTACTTC.

V gene TRBV28 combines with J gene TRBJ2-2, with D unclear. The CDR3 totals 15 residues. The V gene's germline CDR1 is MDHEN and CDR2 SYDVKM. The germline V and J ends were trimmed by 2 bases and 0 bases, with 7 bases remaining between them. The CDR3 DNA sequence: TGTGCCAGCAGTTTAGACTCCTCGAACACCGGGGAGCTGTTTTTT. Its translation is CASSLDSSNTGELFF.

This clonotype was recorded at least ten times. This chain connects TRBV20-1 to TRBJ2-5, with 9 positions matching TRBD1. J gave up 5 bases and V 6 bases, and 10 bases lay outside the gene matches. Germline V gene lookup returns CDR1 DFQATT and CDR2 SNEGSKA (reference sequence). The CDR3 contains 14 residues. Here the CDR3 DNA reads TGCAGTGCCCACTTCCCGGGACAGGGCGAGACCCAGTACTTC. Its protein product is CSAHFPGQGETQYF.